This TCR beta chain appears in the sequencing data of a study of graft-versus-host responses after intestinal transplantation. On the study more broadly: All recipients were given anti-thymocyte globulin induction, and tacrolimus and steroids were then administered for about three years.

From germline, CDR1 is MNHEY and CDR2 SVGAGI. V was clipped by 6 bases and J by 2 bases; unmatched bases: 4. This CDR3 has 15 residues. Repertoires were generated with immunoSEQ multiplex PCR, while TCRdb's copy carries only in-frame clones and drops some. The sample carries about 82,000 clones, around 93% recorded once. As regards this clone: Its antigen is as yet unknown.

Here the sequenced sample was unstimulated CD4+ T cells sorted from spleen or lymph node cells, taken before transplant. J is TRBJ1-5 and V is TRBV6-5; 10 nucleotides agree with TRBD1. The sequence was collected from a human donor who was the organ donor for an intestinal transplant. CDR3 sequence: CASSRDRGGNQPQHF. CDR3 sequence (DNA): TGTGCCAGCAGCCGGGACAGGGGTGGCAATCAGCCCCAGCATTTT.